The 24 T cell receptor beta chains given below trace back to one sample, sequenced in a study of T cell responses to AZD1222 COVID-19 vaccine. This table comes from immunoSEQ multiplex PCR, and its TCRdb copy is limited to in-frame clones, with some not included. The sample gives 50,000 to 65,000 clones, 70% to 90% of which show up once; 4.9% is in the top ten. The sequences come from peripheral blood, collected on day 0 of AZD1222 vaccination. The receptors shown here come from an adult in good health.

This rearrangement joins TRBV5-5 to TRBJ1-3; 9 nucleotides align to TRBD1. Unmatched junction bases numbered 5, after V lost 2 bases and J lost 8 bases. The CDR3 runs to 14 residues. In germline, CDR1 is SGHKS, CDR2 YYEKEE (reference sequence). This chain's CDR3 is CASSFLGQGDTIYF. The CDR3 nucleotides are TGTGCCAGCAGCTTCCTGGGACAGGGCGACACCATATATTTT.

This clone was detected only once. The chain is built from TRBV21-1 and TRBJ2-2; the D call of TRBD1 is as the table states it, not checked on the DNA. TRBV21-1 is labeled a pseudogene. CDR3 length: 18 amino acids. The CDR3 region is CASRETPGQEYNTGELFF. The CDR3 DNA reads TGTGCCAGCAGGGAAACCCCCGGACAGGAATATAACACCGGGGAGCTGTTTTTT.

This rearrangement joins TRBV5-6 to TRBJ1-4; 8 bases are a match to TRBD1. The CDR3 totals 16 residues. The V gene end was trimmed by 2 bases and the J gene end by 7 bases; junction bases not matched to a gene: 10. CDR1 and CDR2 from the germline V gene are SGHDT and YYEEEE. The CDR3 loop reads CASSFRVQGAFEKLFF. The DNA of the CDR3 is TGTGCCAGCAGCTTCAGAGTCCAGGGGGCTTTTGAAAAACTGTTTTTT.

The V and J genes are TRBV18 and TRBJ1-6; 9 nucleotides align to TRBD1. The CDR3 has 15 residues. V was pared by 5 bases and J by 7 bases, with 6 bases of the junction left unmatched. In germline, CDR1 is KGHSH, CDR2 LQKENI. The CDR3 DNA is TGTGCCAGCTCAACGGGACAGGGATCAAATTCACCCCTCCACTTT. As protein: CASSTGQGSNSPLHF.

CDR3 nucleotide sequence: TGTGCCAGCAGCCCGAAGGGCCCATACGTCCTGACTTTC. Its protein product is CASSPKGPYVLTF. V and J are TRBV7-9 and TRBJ2-6, with D uncertain. Looked up from germline, CDR1 is SEHNR and CDR2 is FQNEAQ (reference sequence). This CDR3 has 13 amino acids. V lost 5 bases, J lost 11 bases, and 13 bases lay in between. Drawing the rest from reference TRBV7-9 and TRBJ2-6, the complete variable domain is DTGVSQNPRHKITKRGQNVTFRCDPISEHNRLYWYRQTLGQGPEFLTYFQNEAQLEKSRLLSDRFSAERPKGSFSTLEIQRTEQGDSAMYLCASSPKGPYVLTFGAGSRLTVL.

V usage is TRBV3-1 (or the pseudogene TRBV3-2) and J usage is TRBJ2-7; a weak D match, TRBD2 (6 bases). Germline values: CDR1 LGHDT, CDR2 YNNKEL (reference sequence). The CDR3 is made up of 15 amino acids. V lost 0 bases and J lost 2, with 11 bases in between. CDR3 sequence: CASSQDGGRTYEQYF. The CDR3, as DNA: TGTGCCAGCAGCCAAGACGGGGGACGGACCTACGAGCAGTACTTC.

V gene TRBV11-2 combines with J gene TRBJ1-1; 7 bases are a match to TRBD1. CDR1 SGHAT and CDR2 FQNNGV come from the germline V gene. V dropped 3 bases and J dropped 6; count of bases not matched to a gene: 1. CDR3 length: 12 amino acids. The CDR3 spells CASSLGTAEAFF. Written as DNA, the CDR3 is TGTGCCAGCAGCTTGGGGACAGCTGAAGCTTTCTTT.

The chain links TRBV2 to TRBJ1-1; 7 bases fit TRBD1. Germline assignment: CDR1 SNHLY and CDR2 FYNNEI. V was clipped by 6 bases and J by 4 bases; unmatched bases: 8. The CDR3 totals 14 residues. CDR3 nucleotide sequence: TGTGCCAGCAGCCTACAGGGGATGGGCACTGAAGCTTTCTTT. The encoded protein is CASSLQGMGTEAFF.

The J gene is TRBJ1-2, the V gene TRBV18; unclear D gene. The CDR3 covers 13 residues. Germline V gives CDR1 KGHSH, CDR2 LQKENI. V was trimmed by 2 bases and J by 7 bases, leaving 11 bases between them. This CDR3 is CASSPSDEIGYTF. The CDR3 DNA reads TGTGCCAGCTCACCATCGGACGAGATTGGCTACACCTTC.

This CDR3 reads CASSQDRLGGTRTGELFF. The DNA for the CDR3 is TGCGCCAGCAGCCAAGATCGGTTAGGGGGGACGAGGACCGGGGAGCTGTTTTTT. The rearrangement joins TRBV4-1 to TRBJ2-2; D assignment may be TRBD1 or TRBD2 (6 bases each). The CDR3 length is 18 residues. Germline V lookup: CDR1 MGHRA, CDR2 YSYEKL. The ends were cut back, 0 bases at V and 5 bases at J, with 19 bases in the middle.

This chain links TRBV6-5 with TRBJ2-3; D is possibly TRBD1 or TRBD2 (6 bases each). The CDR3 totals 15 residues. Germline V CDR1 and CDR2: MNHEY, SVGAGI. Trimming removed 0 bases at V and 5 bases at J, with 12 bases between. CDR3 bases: TGTGCCAGCAGTTACTCCGGGGGCCGGGAAGATACGCAGTATTTT. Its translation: CASSYSGGREDTQYF.

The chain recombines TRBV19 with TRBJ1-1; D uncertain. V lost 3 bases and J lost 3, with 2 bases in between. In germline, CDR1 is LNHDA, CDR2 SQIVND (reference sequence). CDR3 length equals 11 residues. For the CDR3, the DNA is TGTGCCAGTAGTATGTACACTGAAGCTTTCTTT. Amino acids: CASSMYTEAFF. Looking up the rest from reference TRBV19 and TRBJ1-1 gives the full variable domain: DGGITQSPKYLFRKEGQNVTLSCEQNLNHDAMYWYRQDPGQGLRLIYYSQIVNDFQKGDIAEGYSVSREKKESFPLTVTSAQKNPTAFYLCASSMYTEAFFGQGTRLTVV.

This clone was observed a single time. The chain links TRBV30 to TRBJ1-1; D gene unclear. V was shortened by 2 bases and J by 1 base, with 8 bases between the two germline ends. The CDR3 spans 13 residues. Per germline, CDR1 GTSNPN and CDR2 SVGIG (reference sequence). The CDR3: CAWSRHENTEAFF. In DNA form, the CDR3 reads TGTGCCTGGAGTAGGCACGAGAACACTGAAGCTTTCTTT.

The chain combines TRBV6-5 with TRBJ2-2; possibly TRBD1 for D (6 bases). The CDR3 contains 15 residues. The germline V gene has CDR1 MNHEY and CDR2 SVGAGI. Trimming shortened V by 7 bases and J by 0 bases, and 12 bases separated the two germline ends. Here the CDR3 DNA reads TGTGCCAGCACCTCAGGGGCAGCGAACACCGGGGAGCTGTTTTTT. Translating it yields CASTSGAANTGELFF.

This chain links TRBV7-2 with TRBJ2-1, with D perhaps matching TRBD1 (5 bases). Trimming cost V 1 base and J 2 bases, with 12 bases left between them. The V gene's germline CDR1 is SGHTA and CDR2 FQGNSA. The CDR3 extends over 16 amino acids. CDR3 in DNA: TGTGCCAGCAGCTTAGGTGGCAGGGCGGCCTACAATGAGCAGTTCTTC. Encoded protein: CASSLGGRAAYNEQFF. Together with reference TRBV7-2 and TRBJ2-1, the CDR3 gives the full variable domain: GAGVSQSPSNKVTEKGKDVELRCDPISGHTALYWYRQSLGQGLEFLIYFQGNSAPDKSGLPSDRFSAERTGGSVSTLTIQRTQQEDSAVYLCASSLGGRAAYNEQFFGPGTRLTVL.

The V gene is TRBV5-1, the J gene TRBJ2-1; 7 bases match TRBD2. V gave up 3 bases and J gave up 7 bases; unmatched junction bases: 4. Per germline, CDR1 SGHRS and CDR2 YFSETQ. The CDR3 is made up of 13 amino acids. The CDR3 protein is CASSSPGGNEQFF. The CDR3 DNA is TGCGCCAGCAGCTCCCCCGGGGGGAATGAGCAGTTCTTC. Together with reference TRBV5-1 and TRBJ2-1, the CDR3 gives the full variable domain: KAGVTQTPRYLIKTRGQQVTLSCSPISGHRSVSWYQQTPGQGLQFLFEYFSETQRNKGNFPGRFSGRQFSNSRSEMNVSTLELGDSALYLCASSSPGGNEQFFGPGTRLTVL.

CDR3: CASSDGLEAGSYNEQFF. CDR3 DNA sequence: TGTGCCAGCAGTGATGGGCTGGAGGCGGGCTCCTACAATGAGCAGTTCTTC. The rearrangement uses TRBV25-1 and TRBJ2-1, with a tentative D call TRBD2 (5 bases). Germline V gene lookup returns CDR1 MGHDK and CDR2 SYGVNS. CDR3 length equals 17 residues. Between the trimmed V and J ends, which lost 3 bases and 0 bases, there was a span of 15 bases.

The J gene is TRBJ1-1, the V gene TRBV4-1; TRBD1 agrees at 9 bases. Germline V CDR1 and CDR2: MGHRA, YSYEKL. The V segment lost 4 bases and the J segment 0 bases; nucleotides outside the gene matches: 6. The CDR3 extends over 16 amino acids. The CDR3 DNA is TGCGCCAGCAGCCTTGGGGGGACAGGGCTGAACACTGAAGCTTTCTTT. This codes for CASSLGGTGLNTEAFF.

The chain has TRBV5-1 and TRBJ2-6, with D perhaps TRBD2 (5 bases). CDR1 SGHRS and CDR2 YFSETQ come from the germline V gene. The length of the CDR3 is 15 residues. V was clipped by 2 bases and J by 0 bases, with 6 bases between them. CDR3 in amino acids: CASSFRDSGANVLTF. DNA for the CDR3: TGCGCCAGCAGCTTTCGGGACTCTGGGGCCAACGTCCTGACTTTC.

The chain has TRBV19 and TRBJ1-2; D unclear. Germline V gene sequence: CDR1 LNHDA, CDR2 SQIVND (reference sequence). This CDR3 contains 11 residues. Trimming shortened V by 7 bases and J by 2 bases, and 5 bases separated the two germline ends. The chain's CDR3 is CASTRNYGYTF. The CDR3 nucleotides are TGTGCCAGTACGAGAAACTATGGCTACACCTTC. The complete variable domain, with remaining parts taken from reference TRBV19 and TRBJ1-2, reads DGGITQSPKYLFRKEGQNVTLSCEQNLNHDAMYWYRQDPGQGLRLIYYSQIVNDFQKGDIAEGYSVSREKKESFPLTVTSAQKNPTAFYLCASTRNYGYTFGSGTRLTVV.

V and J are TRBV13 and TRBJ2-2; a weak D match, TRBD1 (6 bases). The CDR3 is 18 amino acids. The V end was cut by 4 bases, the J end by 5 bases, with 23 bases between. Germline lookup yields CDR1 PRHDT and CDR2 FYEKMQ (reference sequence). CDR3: CASSSSARGSGVTGELFF. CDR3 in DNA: TGTGCCAGCAGCTCGTCAGCCAGGGGAAGCGGTGTGACCGGGGAGCTGTTTTTT.

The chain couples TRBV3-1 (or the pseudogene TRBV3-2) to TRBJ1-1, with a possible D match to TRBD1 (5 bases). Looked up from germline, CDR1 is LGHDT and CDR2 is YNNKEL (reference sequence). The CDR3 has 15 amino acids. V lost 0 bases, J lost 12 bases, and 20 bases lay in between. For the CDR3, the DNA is TGTGCCAGCAGCCAAGACACCCGGGGGGGATTGGGAACTTTCTTT. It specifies CASSQDTRGGLGTFF.

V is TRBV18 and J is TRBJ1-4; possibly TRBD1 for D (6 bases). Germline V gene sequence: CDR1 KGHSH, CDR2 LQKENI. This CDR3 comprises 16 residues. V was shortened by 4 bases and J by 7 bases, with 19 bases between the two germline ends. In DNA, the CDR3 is TGTGCCAGCTCACAGACCACAGGCAGGGGTGGTGAAAAACTGTTTTTT. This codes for CASSQTTGRGGEKLFF. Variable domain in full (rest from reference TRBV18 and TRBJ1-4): NAGVMQNPRHLVRRRGQEARLRCSPMKGHSHVYWYRQLPEEGLKFMVYLQKENIIDESGMPKERFSAEFPKEGPSILRIQQVVRGDSAAYFCASSQTTGRGGEKLFFGSGTQLSVL.

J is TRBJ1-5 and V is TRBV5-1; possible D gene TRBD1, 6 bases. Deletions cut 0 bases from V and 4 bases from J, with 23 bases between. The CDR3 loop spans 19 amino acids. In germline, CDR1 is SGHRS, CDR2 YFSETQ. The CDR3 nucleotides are TGCGCCAGCAGCTTGGGGCATGGGGGGCCGATTCGGTGGAATCAGCCCCAGCATTTT. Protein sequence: CASSLGHGGPIRWNQPQHF.